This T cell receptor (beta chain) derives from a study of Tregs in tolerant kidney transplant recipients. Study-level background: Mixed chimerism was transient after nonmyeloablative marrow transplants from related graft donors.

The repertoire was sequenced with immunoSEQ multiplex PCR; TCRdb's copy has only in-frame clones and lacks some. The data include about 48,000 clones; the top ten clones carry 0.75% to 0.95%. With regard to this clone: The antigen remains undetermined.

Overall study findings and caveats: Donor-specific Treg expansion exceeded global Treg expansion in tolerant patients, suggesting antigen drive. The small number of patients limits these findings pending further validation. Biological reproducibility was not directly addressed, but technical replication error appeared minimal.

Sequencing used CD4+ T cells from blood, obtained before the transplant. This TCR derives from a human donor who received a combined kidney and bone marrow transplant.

The CDR3 reads CASSLYDRDTQYF. Partial CDR3 DNA: TGTGCCAGCAGCTTATACGACAGGGATACG. This chain links TRBV7-3 with TRBJ2-3; weak D call: TRBD1 (6 bases). The read is 3 residues too short to cover the CDR3 end, so that end is filled in from the germline J gene. V was trimmed by 2 bases and J by 6 bases, leaving 9 bases between them. The germline gives CDR1 SGHTA, CDR2 FQGTGA. The CDR3 runs to 13 residues.